These T cell receptor beta chains were read from a single sample in a study of shared clonotypes between healthy human individuals. Assay: immunoSEQ multiplex PCR; the TCRdb copy retains only in-frame clones and omits some. Among over 2 million clones listed, 85% to 95% were seen once. The specimen sequenced was naive CD4+ T cells sorted from blood. All receptors derive from a man in his late teens or twenties in good health. Both conserved end residues are part of each CDR3. Fields, in order: J gene, V gene, D gene, clone size, CDR3 DNA, CDR3 protein. The D gene is left open where the match is weak. Clone sizes are given selectively: once, few, many, or a class where the clone is expanded.

TRBJ1-5	TRBV2	-	-	TGTGCCAGCAGTTTAACAGGTTACAATCAGCCCCAGCATTTT	CASSLTGYNQPQHF
TRBJ1-6	TRBV13	-	-	TGTGCCAGCAGTTTAAATCGAGGGGCCTATAATTCACCCCTCCACTTT	CASSLNRGAYNSPLHF
TRBJ1-1	TRBV7-7	-	-	TGTGCTAGCAGCTCGGACGAAAGGGCTGAAGCTTTCTTT	CASSSDERAEAFF
TRBJ2-2	TRBV7-2	-	-	TGTGCCAGCACCTTAACTGGCTCGCTGAACACCGGGGAGCTGTTTTTT	CASTLTGSLNTGELFF
TRBJ1-2	TRBV5-5	-	-	TGTGCCAGCAGCTTGGGTCAGGGTAACTATGGCTACACCTTC	CASSLGQGNYGYTF
TRBJ2-1	TRBV11-2	-	once	TGTGCCAGCAGCTTAGCTCTCTACAATGAGCAGTTCTTC	CASSLALYNEQFF
TRBJ1-5	TRBV28	-	-	TGTGCCAGCAGTTCCGGAAATCAGCCCCAGCATTTT	CASSSGNQPQHF
TRBJ2-5	TRBV7-2	-	-	TGTGCCAGCAGCTTAGCAGCCAAAACGGAGACCCAGTACTTC	CASSLAAKTETQYF
TRBJ1-1	TRBV18	-	-	TGTGCCAGCTCAGGAACAGCCACGTCGCTAGCGAACACTGAAGCTTTCTTT	CASSGTATSLANTEAFF
TRBJ1-2	TRBV30	TRBD1	-	TGTGCCACAACTCAGGGGGACGGCTATGGCTACACCTTC	CATTQGDGYGYTF
TRBJ2-7	TRBV11-2	-	-	TGTGCCAGCAGCCCCCGTTACGGGTACGAGCAGTACTTC	CASSPRYGYEQYF
TRBJ2-1	TRBV27	-	-	TGTGCCAGCAGTTTATCTAGGGCCGGTGAGCAGTTCTTC	CASSLSRAGEQFF
TRBJ2-3	TRBV4-3	-	-	TGCGCCAGCAGCCAAGCGAGGGATTCGACACAGTATTTT	CASSQARDSTQYF
TRBJ2-7	TRBV19	TRBD1	-	TGTGCCAGTAGATCCTCTGACAGGGGTCCCTACGAGCAGTACTTC	CASRSSDRGPYEQYF
TRBJ2-5	TRBV6-7	-	-	TGTGCCAGTGGTTTTGAGACCCAGTACTTC	CASGFETQYF
TRBJ2-3	TRBV4-1	TRBD2	-	TGCGCCAGCAGCCCCCAGGGAATAGCGGGAGGTGGAGATACGCAGTATTTT	CASSPQGIAGGGDTQYF
TRBJ2-1	TRBV5-6	-	-	TGTGCCAGCACCCTAGTTGGCAATGAGCAGTTCTTC	CASTLVGNEQFF
TRBJ2-5	TRBV6-5	-	once	TGTGCCAGCAGTTACTCGTTCCGCCCGGAGACCCAGTACTTC	CASSYSFRPETQYF
TRBJ2-1	TRBV5-1	-	-	TGCGCCAGCAGCTTTGGGCTAGCAGAAAATGAGCAGTTCTTC	CASSFGLAENEQFF
TRBJ1-2	TRBV6-5	-	-	TGTGCCAGCAGTAAACTAAGGACAGACATCTATGGCTACACCTTC	CASSKLRTDIYGYTF
TRBJ2-3	TRBV5-1	-	-	TGCGCCAGCAGCTTGTTTCAAATTGGGCTTCAGGGCTCAGATACGCAGTATTTT	CASSLFQIGLQGSDTQYF
TRBJ1-6	TRBV2	-	-	TGTGCCAGCAGTTCACAGGGACCTAATTCACCCCTCCACTTT	CASSSQGPNSPLHF
TRBJ1-2	TRBV9	-	-	TGTGCCAGCAGCCATGCTCTCCGGGTAGCTAACTATGGCTACACCTTC	CASSHALRVANYGYTF
TRBJ1-1	TRBV19	-	-	TGTGCCAGTAGTATAGGAGTACCGAACACTGAAGCTTTCTTT	CASSIGVPNTEAFF
TRBJ2-4	TRBV9	-	-	TGTGCCAGCAGCCCACCCCCTGGAAACATTCAGTACTTC	CASSPPPGNIQYF
TRBJ1-3	TRBV2	TRBD1	-	TGTGCCAGCAGTGACGGGTACGGGACAGCCTCTGGAAACACCATATATTTT	CASSDGYGTASGNTIYF
TRBJ2-7	TRBV29-1	TRBD1	-	TGCAGCGCACCCTCGACAGGGAACGAGCAGTACTTC	CSAPSTGNEQYF
TRBJ1-3	TRBV9	-	-	TGTGCCAGCAGTCCCGGTGGTGGAAACACCATATATTTT	CASSPGGGNTIYF
TRBJ2-5	TRBV18	-	many	TGTGCCAGCTCACCGGAGGTCCACCCAGAGACCCAGTACTTC	CASSPEVHPETQYF
TRBJ2-7	TRBV5-1	TRBD1	-	TGCGCCAGCAGCTCAGGGGGTGGTTACGAGCAGTACTTC	CASSSGGGYEQYF
TRBJ2-3	TRBV6-1	-	-	TGTGCCAACCGGGGTCCCGCCGATACGCAGTATTTT	CANRGPADTQYF
TRBJ2-7	TRBV5-1	-	once	TGCGCCAGCAGCGCCTCTACAAAGTCCTACGAGCAGTACTTC	CASSASTKSYEQYF
TRBJ2-1	TRBV30	-	-	TGTGCCTGGGCCCTGAGGGCCTACAATGAGCAGTTCTTC	CAWALRAYNEQFF
TRBJ1-6	TRBV6-5	-	-	TGTGCCAGCAGCCCCGGAGGAGGGTCACCCCTCCACTTT	CASSPGGGSPLHF
TRBJ1-2	TRBV30	-	-	TGTGCCTGGAGGCCAACAGAATATGGCTACACCTTC	CAWRPTEYGYTF
TRBJ2-3	TRBV30	TRBD2	-	TGTGCCTGGAGTTGGCGGGAGGGGGCGCAGTATTTT	CAWSWREGAQYF
TRBJ1-4	TRBV4-1	TRBD1	-	TGCGCCAGCAGCCGAGGGACAGGGGGCGGGTCTAATGAAAAACTGTTTTTT	CASSRGTGGGSNEKLFF
TRBJ2-3	TRBV14	-	-	TGTGCCAGCTCAGTCATCCAGAGCCCCACAGATACGCAGTATTTT	CASSVIQSPTDTQYF
TRBJ2-2	TRBV5-5	-	-	TGTGCCAGCAGCCCACAAGGTGCAGGAGCCGGGGAGCCGTTTTTT	CASSPQGAGAGEPFF
TRBJ1-6	TRBV13	-	-	TGTGCCAGCAGCTGGAAAGCAAAGGCGAGCTCCTATAATTCACCCCTCCACTTT	CASSWKAKASSYNSPLHF
TRBJ1-1	TRBV7-9	-	-	TGTGCCAGCAGCTTAGGACCTTGGACTGAAGCTTTCTTT	CASSLGPWTEAFF
TRBJ1-3	TRBV18	TRBD1	-	TGTGCCAGCTCTCCAACGGAGACAGGGCGCTCTGGAAACACCATATATTTT	CASSPTETGRSGNTIYF
TRBJ1-4	TRBV6-1	TRBD1	-	TGTGCCAGCAGTGATCATCTTGCAGGGGGTGAAAAACTGTTTTTT	CASSDHLAGGEKLFF
TRBJ1-1	TRBV14	-	-	TGTGCCAGCAGCCTTCAGGGCGGTACTGAAGCTTTCTTT	CASSLQGGTEAFF
TRBJ2-3	TRBV4-1	-	-	TGCGCCAGCAGCCTGCTCGGGGTCCCGGTGAATACGCAGTATTTT	CASSLLGVPVNTQYF
TRBJ1-5	TRBV7-9	-	-	TGTGCCAGCAGCTTAGCCGAGGCTCAGCCCCAGCATTTT	CASSLAEAQPQHF
TRBJ2-7	TRBV6-1	-	once	TGTGCCAGCAGTACAGGACAGAGGTTCTACGAGCAGTACTTC	CASSTGQRFYEQYF
TRBJ1-2	TRBV5-6	TRBD1	-	TGTGCCAGCAGCTTGGCCGGGACAGGGGGGAACTATGGCTACACCTTC	CASSLAGTGGNYGYTF
TRBJ2-7	TRBV7-2	-	-	TGTGCCAGCAGCTTACGCCCGGCCTACGAGCAGTACTTC	CASSLRPAYEQYF
TRBJ2-3	TRBV29-1	-	-	TGCAGCGTTGTAACTAGTGGGGATACGCAGTATTTT	CSVVTSGDTQYF
TRBJ1-1	TRBV6-5	TRBD1	-	TGTGCCACGGGACAGGGGGACACTGAAGCTTTCTTT	CATGQGDTEAFF
TRBJ1-6	TRBV4-1	-	-	TGCGCCAGCAGCCAAGGAGGAGGGAGATATAATTCACCCCTCCACTTT	CASSQGGGRYNSPLHF
TRBJ1-6	TRBV28	-	-	TGTGCCAGCACCCCAGGGACTGAATATAATTCACCCCTCCACTTT	CASTPGTEYNSPLHF